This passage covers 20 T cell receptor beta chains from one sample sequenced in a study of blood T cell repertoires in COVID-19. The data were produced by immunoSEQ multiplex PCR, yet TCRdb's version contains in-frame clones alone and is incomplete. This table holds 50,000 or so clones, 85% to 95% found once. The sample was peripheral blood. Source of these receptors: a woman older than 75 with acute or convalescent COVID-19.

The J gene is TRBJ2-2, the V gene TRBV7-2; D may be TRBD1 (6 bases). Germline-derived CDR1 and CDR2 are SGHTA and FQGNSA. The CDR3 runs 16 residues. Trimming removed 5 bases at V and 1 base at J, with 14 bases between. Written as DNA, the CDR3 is TGTGCCAGCAGCCTGCCGGGCAGGGGGAACACCGGGGAGCTGTTTTTT. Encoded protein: CASSLPGRGNTGELFF.

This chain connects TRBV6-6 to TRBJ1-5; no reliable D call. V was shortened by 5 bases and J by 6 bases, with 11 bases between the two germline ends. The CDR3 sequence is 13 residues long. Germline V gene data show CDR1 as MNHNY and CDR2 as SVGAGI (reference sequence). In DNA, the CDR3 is TGTGCCAGCAGTGCCGGGGTTGGTCAGCCCCAGCATTTT. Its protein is CASSAGVGQPQHF.

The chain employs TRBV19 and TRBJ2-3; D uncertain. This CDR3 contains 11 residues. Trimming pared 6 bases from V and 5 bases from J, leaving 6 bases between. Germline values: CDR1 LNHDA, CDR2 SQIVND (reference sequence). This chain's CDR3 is CASSYGDTQYF. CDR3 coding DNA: TGTGCCAGTAGCTATGGAGATACGCAGTATTTT.

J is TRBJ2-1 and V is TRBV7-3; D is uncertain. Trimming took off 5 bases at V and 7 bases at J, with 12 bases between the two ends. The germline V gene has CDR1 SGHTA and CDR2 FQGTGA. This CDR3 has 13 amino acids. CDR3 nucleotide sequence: TGTGCCAGCAGCCCCCATCCCCGGAATGAGCAGTTCTTC. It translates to CASSPHPRNEQFF.

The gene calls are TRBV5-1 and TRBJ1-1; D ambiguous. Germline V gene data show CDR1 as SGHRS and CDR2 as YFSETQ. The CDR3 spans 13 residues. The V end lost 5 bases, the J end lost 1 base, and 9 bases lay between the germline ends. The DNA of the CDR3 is TGCGCCAGCAGTTCAGGTCCGAACACTGAAGCTTTCTTT. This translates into CASSSGPNTEAFF.

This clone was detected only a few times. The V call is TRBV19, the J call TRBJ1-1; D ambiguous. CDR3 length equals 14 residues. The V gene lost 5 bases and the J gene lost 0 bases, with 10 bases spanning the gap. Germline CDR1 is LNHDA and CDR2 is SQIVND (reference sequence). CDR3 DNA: TGTGCCAGTAGTCCTTTACAGTTGAACACTGAAGCTTTCTTT. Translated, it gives CASSPLQLNTEAFF.

Written as DNA, the CDR3 is TGTGCCAGCAGCCCTGGACAGGGGAGAGATACGCAGTATTTT. Amino acids: CASSPGQGRDTQYF. This chain connects TRBV5-6 to TRBJ2-3; 9 bases fit TRBD1. The trim removed 4 bases at V and 5 bases at J, leaving 5 bases unmatched. The CDR3 is made up of 14 amino acids. Germline CDR1 and CDR2: SGHDT and YYEEEE.

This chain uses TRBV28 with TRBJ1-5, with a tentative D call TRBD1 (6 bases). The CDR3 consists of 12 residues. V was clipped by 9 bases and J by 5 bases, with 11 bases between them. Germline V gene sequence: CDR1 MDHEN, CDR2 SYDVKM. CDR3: CASRTAYQPQHF. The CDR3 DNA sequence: TGTGCCAGTCGGACAGCTTATCAGCCCCAGCATTTT.

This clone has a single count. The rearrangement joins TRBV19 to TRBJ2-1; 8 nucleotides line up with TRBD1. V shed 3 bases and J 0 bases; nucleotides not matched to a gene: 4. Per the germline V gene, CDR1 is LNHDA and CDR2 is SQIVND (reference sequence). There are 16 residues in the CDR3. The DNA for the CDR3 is TGTGCCAGTAGTATGCAGGGGGCCGTCTCCTACAATGAGCAGTTCTTC. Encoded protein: CASSMQGAVSYNEQFF.

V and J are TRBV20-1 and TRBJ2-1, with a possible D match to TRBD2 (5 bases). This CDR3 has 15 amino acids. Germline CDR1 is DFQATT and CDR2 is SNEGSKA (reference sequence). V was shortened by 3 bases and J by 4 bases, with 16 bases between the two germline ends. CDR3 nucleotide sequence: TGCAGTGCTAGTCCTCGGCCCGGGGAATACAATGAGCAGTTCTTC. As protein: CSASPRPGEYNEQFF.

The CDR3 nucleotides read TGTGCCATCAGTGACTTGACAGGGGTTGGAAACACCATATATTTT. It specifies CAISDLTGVGNTIYF. This chain links TRBV10-3 with TRBJ1-3, with 8 bases identical to TRBD1. Trimming removed 3 bases from V and 3 bases from J; junction bases left unmatched: 4. The CDR3 extends over 15 amino acids. From germline, CDR1 is ENHRY and CDR2 SYGVKD.

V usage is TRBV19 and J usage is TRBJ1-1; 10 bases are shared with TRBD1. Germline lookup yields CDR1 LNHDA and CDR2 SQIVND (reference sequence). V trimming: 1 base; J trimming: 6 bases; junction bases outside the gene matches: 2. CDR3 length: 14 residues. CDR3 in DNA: TGTGCCAGTAGTATAGGGGGGACAGGGGCTGAAGCTTTCTTT. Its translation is CASSIGGTGAEAFF.

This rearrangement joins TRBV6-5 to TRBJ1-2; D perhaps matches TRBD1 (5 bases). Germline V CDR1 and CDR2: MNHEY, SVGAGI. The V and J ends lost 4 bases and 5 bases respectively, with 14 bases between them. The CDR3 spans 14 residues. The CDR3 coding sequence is TGTGCCAGCAGTTTGTTTCAGGGAGGGTATGGCTACACCTTC. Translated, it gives CASSLFQGGYGYTF.

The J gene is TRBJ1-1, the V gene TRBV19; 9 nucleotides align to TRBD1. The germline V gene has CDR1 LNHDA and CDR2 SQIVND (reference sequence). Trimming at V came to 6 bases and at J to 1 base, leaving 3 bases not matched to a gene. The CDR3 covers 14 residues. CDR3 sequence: CASSTGGRNTEAFF. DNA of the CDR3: TGTGCCAGTAGCACAGGGGGCAGGAACACTGAAGCTTTCTTT.

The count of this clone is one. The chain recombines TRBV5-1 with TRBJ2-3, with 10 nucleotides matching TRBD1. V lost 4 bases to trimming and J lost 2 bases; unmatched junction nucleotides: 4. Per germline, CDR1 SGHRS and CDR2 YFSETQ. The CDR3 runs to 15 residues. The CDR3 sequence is CASSAGQGSTDTQYF. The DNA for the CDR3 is TGCGCCAGCAGCGCGGGACAGGGGTCCACAGATACGCAGTATTTT.

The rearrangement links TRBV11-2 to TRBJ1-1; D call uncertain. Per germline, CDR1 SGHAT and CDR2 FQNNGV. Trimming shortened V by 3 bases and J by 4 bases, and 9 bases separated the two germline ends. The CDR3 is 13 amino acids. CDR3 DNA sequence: TGTGCCAGCAGCTTTAGCGGTGGCACTGAAGCTTTCTTT. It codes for CASSFSGGTEAFF.

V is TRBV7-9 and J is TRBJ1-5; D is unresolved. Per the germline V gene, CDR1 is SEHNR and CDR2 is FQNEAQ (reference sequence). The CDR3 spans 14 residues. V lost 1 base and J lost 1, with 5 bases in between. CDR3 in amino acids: CASSLDSSNQPQHF. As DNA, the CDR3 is TGTGCCAGCAGCTTAGACTCGAGCAATCAGCCCCAGCATTTT. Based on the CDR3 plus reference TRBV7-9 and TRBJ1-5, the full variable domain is DTGVSQNPRHKITKRGQNVTFRCDPISEHNRLYWYRQTLGQGPEFLTYFQNEAQLEKSRLLSDRFSAERPKGSFSTLEIQRTEQGDSAMYLCASSLDSSNQPQHFGDGTRLSIL.

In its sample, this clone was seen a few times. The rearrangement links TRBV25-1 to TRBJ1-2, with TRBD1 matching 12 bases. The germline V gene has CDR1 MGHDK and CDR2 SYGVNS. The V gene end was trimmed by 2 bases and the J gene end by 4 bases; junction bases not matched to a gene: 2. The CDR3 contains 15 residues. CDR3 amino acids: CASSEGTGGSYGYTF. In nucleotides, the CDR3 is TGTGCCAGCAGTGAAGGGACAGGGGGCAGCTATGGCTACACCTTC.

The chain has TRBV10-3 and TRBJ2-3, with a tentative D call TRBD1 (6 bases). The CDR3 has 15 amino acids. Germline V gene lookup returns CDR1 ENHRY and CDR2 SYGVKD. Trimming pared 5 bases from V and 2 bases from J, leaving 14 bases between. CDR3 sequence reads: CAISLGQGPTDTQYF. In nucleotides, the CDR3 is TGTGCCATCAGTCTTGGCCAGGGGCCCACAGATACGCAGTATTTT.

DNA for the CDR3: TGTGCCTTGGAGCGGTTTGGCACTGAAGCTTTCTTT. Translating gives CALERFGTEAFF. The chain couples TRBV30 to TRBJ1-1, with D uncertain. The germline V gene has CDR1 GTSNPN and CDR2 SVGIG (reference sequence). V dropped 7 bases and J dropped 4 bases, with 13 bases sitting between them. The CDR3 is 12 amino acids.